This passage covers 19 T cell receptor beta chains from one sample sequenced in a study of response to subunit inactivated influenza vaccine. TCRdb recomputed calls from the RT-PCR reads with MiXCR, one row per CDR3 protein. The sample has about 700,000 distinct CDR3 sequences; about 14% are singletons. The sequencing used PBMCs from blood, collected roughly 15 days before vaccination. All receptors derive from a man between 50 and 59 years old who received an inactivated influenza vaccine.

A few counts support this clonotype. The CDR3 here is CASKLRVYYEQYF. CDR3 nucleotides: TGTGCCAGCAAACTAAGGGTGTACTACGAGCAGTACTTC. The V call is TRBV6-2 or TRBV6-3, the J call TRBJ2-7; D remains ambiguous. The CDR3 has 13 amino acids. Germline V lookup: CDR1 MNHEY, CDR2 SVGEGT. V lost 7 bases to trimming and J lost 3 bases, with 13 bases between them.

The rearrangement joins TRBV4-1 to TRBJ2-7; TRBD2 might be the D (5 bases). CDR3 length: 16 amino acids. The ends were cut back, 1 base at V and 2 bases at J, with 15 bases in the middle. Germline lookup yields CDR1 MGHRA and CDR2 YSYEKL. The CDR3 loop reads CASSQVGRALPYEQYF. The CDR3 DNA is TGCGCCAGCAGCCAAGTCGGGCGGGCTCTCCCCTACGAGCAGTACTTC.

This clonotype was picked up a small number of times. The CDR3 DNA is TGTGCCAGCAGCTTAGGGGTTCGGAATGAGCAGTTCTTC. It translates to CASSLGVRNEQFF. V and J are TRBV11-2 and TRBJ2-1; unclear D gene. Germline loops: CDR1 SGHAT, CDR2 FQNNGV. This CDR3 spans 13 amino acids. Trimming removed 1 base from V and 7 bases from J, with 8 bases in between.

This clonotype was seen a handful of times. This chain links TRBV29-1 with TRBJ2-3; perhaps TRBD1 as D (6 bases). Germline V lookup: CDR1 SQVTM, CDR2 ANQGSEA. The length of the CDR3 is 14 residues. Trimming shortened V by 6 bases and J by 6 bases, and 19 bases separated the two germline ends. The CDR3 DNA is TGCAGCGTATCGACAGGTACCCCGCGGGATACGCAGTATTTT. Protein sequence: CSVSTGTPRDTQYF.

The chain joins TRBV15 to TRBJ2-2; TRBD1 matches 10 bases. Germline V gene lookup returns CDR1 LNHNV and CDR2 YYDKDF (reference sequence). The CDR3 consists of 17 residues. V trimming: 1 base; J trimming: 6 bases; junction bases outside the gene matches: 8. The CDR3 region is CATSRGARTGGAGELFF. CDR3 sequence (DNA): TGTGCCACCAGCAGAGGGGCGAGGACAGGGGGGGCCGGGGAGCTGTTTTTT.

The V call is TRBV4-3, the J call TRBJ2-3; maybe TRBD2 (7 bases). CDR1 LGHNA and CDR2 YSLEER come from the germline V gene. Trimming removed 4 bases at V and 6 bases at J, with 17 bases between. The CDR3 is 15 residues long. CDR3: CASSPRGATTDTQYF. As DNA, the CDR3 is TGCGCCAGCAGCCCCCGGGGGGCGACGACCGATACGCAGTATTTT.

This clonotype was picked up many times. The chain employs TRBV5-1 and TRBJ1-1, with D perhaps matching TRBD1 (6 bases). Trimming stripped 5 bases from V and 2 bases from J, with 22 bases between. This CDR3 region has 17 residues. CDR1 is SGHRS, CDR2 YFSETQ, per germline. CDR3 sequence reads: CASSPRWGGPVNTEAFF. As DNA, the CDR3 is TGCGCCAGCAGTCCCCGGTGGGGGGGCCCCGTCAACACTGAAGCTTTCTTT.

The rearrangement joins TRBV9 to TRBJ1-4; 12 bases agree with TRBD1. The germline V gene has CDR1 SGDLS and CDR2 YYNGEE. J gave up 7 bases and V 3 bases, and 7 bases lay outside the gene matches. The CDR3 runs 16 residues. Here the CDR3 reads CASSAGQGARGEKLFF. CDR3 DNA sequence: TGTGCCAGCAGCGCGGGACAGGGGGCGCGGGGTGAAAAACTGTTTTTT. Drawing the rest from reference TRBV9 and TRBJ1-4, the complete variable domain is DSGVTQTPKHLITATGQRVTLRCSPRSGDLSVYWYQQSLDQGLQFLIQYYNGEERAKGNILERFSAQQFPDLHSELNLSSLELGDSALYFCASSAGQGARGEKLFFGSGTQLSVL.

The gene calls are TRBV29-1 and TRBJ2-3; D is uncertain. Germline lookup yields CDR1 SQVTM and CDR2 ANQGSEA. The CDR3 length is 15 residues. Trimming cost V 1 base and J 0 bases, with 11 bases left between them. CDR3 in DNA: TGCAGCGTTGAAGTTAACGGCTCTAGCACAGATACGCAGTATTTT. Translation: CSVEVNGSSTDTQYF.

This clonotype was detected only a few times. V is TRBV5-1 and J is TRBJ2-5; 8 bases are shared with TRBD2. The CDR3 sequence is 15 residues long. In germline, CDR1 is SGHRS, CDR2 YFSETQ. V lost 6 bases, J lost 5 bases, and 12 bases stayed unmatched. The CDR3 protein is CASNPGGSDFETQYF. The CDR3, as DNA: TGCGCCAGCAACCCGGGGGGGTCTGACTTCGAGACCCAGTACTTC.

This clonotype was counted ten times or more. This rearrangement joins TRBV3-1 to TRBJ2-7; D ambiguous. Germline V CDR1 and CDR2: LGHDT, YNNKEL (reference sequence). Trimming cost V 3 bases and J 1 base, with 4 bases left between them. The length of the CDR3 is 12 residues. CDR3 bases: TGTGCCAGCAGCCACGAGTCCTACGAGCAGTACTTC. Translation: CASSHESYEQYF.

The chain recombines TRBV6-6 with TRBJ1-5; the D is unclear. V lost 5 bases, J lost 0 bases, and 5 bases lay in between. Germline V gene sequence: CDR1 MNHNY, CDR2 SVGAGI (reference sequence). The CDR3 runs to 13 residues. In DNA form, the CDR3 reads TGTGCCAGCAGTCTGCCTAGCAATCAGCCCCAGCATTTT. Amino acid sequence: CASSLPSNQPQHF.

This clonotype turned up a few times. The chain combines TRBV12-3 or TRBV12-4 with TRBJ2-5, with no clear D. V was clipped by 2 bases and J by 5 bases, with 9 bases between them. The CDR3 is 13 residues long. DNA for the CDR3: TGTGCCAGCAGTTTAAACTCCGAGGAGACCCAGTACTTC. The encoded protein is CASSLNSEETQYF.

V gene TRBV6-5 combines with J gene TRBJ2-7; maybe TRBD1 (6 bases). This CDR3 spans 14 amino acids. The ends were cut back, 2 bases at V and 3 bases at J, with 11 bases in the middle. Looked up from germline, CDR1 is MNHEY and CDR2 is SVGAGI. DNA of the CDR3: TGTGCCAGCAGTTACGGATTACAGGGCTACGAGCAGTACTTC. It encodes CASSYGLQGYEQYF.

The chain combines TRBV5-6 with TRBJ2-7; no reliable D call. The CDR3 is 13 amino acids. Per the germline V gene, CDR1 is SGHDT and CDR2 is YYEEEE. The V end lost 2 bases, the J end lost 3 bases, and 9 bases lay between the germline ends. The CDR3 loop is CASSFNRYYEQYF. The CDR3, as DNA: TGTGCCAGCAGCTTCAACAGATACTACGAGCAGTACTTC.

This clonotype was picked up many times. The chain's CDR3 is CASRDRLSSYNEQFF. CDR3 nucleotides: TGTGCCAGTCGGGACCGACTTAGCTCCTACAATGAGCAGTTCTTC. V and J are TRBV7-2 and TRBJ2-1; D possibly matches TRBD1 or TRBD2 (5 bases each). V dropped 9 bases and J dropped 0 bases, with 15 bases sitting between them. The CDR3 totals 15 residues. Per germline, CDR1 SGHTA and CDR2 FQGNSA.

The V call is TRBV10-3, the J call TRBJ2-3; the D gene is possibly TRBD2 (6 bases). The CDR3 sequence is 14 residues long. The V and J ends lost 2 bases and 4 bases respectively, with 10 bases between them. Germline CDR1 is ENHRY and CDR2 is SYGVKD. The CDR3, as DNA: TGTGCCATCAGTGAGGGAGGGACGGCAGATACGCAGTATTTT. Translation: CAISEGGTADTQYF.

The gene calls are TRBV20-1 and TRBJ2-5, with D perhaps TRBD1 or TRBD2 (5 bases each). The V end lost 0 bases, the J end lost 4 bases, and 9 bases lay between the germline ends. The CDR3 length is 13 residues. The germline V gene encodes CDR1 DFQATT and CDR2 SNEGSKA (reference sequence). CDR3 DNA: TGCAGTGCTAGAGACAGGGACGGAGAGACCCAGTACTTC. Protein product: CSARDRDGETQYF.

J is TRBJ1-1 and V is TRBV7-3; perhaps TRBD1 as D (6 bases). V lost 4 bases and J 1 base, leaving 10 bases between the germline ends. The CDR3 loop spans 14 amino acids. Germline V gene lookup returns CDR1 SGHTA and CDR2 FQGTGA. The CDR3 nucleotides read TGTGCCAGCAGCTCGGACAGTTGGAACACTGAAGCTTTCTTT. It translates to CASSSDSWNTEAFF. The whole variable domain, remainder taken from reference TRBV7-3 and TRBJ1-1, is GAGVSQTPSNKVTEKGKYVELRCDPISGHTALYWYRQSLGQGPEFLIYFQGTGAADDSGLPNDRFFAVRPEGSVSTLKIQRTERGDSAVYLCASSSDSWNTEAFFGQGTRLTVV.